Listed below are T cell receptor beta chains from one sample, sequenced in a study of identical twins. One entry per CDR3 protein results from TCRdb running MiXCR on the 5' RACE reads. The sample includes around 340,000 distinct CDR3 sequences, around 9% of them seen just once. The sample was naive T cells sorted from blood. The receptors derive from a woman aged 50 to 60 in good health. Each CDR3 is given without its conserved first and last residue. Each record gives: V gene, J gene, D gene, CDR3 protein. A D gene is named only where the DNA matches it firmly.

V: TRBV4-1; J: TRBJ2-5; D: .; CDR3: ASSQDNLAGQKETQY
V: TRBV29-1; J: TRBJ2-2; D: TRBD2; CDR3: SGGLADTGELF
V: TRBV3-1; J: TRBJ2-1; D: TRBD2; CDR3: ASSQVSGSEQF
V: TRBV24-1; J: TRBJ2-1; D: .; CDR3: ATSEETGQF
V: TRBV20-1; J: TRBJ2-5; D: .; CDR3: SARERGLQETQY
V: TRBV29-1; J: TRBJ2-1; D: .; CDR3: SVESSSQF
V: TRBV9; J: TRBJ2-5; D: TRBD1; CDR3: ASSLTGTGSTETQY
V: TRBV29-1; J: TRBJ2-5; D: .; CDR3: SVDPGVLETQY
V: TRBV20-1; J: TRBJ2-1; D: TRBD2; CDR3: SARDSGRAYNEQF
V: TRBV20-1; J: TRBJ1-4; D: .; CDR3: SAPDSEKLF
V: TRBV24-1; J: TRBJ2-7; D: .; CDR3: ATSDYRDEQY
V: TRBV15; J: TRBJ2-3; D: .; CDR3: ATSREGVLDTQY
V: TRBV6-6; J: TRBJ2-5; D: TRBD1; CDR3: ASSQTGPIATQY
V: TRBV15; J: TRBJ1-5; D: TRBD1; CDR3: ATSREIRQGDQPQH
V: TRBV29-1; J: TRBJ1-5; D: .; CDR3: SVGAGRNQPQH
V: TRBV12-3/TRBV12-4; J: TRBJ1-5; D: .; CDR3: ASSFAGTRFNQPQH
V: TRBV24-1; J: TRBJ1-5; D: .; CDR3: ATTAGRNQPQH
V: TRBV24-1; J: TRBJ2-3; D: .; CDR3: ATSYVGDTQY
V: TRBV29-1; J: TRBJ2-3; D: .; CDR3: SVVRGADTQY
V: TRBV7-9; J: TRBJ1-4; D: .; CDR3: ASQGATNEKLF
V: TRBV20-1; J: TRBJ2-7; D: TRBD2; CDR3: SASGGLAGENEQY
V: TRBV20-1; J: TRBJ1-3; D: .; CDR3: SARPGRFGNTIY
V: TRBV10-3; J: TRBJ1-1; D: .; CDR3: AISESIGSGTEAF